This T cell receptor beta chain was sequenced in a study of T-cell memory formation after mild COVID-19. Study at large: TCR clusters showed largely donor specificity. Study observations and caveats: There were some responding clones in pre-infection memory, which suggested that cross-reactive memory had joined.

J lost 2 bases, V lost 5 bases, and 5 bases had no gene match. The CDR3 consists of 14 residues. CDR1 is SGHTA, CDR2 FQGNSA, per germline. This clonotype was counted between two and nine times. No antigen is known for it. TCRdb analysed the 5' RACE reads with MiXCR anew, one entry per CDR3 protein. The sample records approximately 350,000 distinct CDR3 sequences, around 27% being singletons. The clonotype was recovered from an adult woman who had mild COVID-19 (a few samples of this study predate the infection). Cell type and time point are not known. The sequenced material came from PBMCs or a T cell subset sorted from them (not recorded which). The chain combines TRBV7-2 with TRBJ1-2, with 7 bases that match TRBD1. The CDR3 nucleotides read TGTGCCAGCAGCCATACGACAGGGAACTATGGCTACACCTTC. Amino acids: CASSHTTGNYGYTF.